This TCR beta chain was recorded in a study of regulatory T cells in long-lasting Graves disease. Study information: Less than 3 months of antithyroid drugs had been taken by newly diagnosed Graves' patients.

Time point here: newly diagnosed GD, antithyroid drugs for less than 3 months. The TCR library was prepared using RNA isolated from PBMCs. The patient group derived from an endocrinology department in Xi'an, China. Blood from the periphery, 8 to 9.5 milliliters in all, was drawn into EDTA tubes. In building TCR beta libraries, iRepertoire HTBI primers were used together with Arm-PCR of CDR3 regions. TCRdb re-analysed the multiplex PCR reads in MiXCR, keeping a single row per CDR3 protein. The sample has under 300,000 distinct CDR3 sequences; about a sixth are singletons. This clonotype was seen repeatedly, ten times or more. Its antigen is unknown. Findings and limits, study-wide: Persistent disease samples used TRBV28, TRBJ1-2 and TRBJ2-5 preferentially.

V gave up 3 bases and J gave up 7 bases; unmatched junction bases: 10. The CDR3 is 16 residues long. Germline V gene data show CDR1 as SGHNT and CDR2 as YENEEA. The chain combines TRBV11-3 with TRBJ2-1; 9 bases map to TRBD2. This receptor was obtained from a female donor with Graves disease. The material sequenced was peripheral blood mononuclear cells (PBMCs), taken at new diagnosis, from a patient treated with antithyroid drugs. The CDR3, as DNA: TGTGCCAGCAGCTTCGTGGTAACTAGCGGGTCTAATGAGCAGTTCTTC. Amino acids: CASSFVVTSGSNEQFF.